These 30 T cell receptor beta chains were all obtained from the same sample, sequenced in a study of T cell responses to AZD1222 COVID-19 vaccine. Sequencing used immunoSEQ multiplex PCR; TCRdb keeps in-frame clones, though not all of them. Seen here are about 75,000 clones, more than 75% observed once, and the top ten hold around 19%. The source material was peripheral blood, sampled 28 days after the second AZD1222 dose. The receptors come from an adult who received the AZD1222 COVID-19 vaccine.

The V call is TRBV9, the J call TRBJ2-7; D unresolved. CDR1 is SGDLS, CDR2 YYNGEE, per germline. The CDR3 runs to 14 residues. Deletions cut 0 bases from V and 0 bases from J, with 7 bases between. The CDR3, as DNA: TGTGCCAGCAGCGTAGAAGTCAGCTCCTACGAGCAGTACTTC. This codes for CASSVEVSSYEQYF.

CDR3 residues: CASSTHSEGYGYTF. The CDR3 DNA is TGCGCCAGCAGCACCCATTCGGAAGGCTATGGCTACACCTTC. V gene TRBV5-1 combines with J gene TRBJ1-2; D unresolved. The CDR3 covers 14 residues. In germline, CDR1 is SGHRS, CDR2 YFSETQ. Trimming stripped 4 bases from V and 4 bases from J, with 14 bases between. The full variable domain, with the rest looked up from reference TRBV5-1 and TRBJ1-2, is KAGVTQTPRYLIKTRGQQVTLSCSPISGHRSVSWYQQTPGQGLQFLFEYFSETQRNKGNFPGRFSGRQFSNSRSEMNVSTLELGDSALYLCASSTHSEGYGYTFGSGTRLTVV.

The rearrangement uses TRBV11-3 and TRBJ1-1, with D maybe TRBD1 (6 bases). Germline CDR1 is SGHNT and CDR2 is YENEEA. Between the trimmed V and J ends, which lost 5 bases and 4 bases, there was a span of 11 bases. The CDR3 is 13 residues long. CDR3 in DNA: TGTGCCAGCAGCATTGGGGGCAGCACTGAAGCTTTCTTT. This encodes CASSIGGSTEAFF.

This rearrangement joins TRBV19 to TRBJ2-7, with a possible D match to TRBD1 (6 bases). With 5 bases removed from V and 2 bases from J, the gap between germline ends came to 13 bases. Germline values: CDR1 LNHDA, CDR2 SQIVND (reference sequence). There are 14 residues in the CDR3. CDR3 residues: CASSPPQGTYEQYF. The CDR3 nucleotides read TGTGCCAGTAGTCCTCCACAGGGCACCTACGAGCAGTACTTC.

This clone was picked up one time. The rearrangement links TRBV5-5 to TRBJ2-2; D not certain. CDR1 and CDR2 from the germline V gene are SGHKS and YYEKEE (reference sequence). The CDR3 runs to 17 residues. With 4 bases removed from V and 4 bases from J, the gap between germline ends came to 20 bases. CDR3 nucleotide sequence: TGTGCCAGCAGCCCCCCAACGGCAGACATCTTCACCGGGGAGCTGTTTTTT. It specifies CASSPPTADIFTGELFF. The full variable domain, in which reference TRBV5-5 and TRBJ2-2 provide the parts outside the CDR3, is DAGVTQSPTHLIKTRGQQVTLRCSPISGHKSVSWYQQVLGQGPQFIFQYYEKEERGRGNFPDRFSARQFPNYSSELNVNALLLGDSALYLCASSPPTADIFTGELFFGEGSRLTVL.

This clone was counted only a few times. DNA of the CDR3: TGTGCCAGCAGTGCCCCGACTAGCAGCTCCTACAATGAGCAGTTCTTC. Encoded protein: CASSAPTSSSYNEQFF. This rearrangement joins TRBV2 to TRBJ2-1, with TRBD2 identical over 7 bases. The junction had 6 bases not matched to a gene; V was cut back by 4 bases and J by 0 bases. The germline CDR1 and CDR2 sequences are SNHLY and FYNNEI. This CDR3 spans 16 amino acids.

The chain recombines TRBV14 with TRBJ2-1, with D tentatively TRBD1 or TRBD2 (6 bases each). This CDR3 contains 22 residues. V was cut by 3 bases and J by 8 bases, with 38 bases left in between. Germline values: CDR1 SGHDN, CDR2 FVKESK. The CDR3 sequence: CASSHLRGLERRGTSKQDEQFF. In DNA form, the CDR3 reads TGTGCCAGCAGCCATCTTAGAGGGTTGGAACGCCGCGGGACATCAAAGCAGGATGAGCAGTTCTTC.

CDR3 loop: CASETPGGETQYF. The CDR3, as DNA: TGTGCCAGCGAAACCCCGGGGGGCGAGACCCAGTACTTC. The gene calls are TRBV6-5 and TRBJ2-5, with D tentatively TRBD2 (7 bases). The CDR3 extends over 13 amino acids. In germline, CDR1 is MNHEY, CDR2 SVGAGI. With 8 bases removed from V and 5 bases from J, the gap between germline ends came to 15 bases.

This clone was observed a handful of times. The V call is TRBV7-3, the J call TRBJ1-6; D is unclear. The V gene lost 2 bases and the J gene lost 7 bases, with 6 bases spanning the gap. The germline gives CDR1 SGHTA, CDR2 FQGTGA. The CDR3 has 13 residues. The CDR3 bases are TGTGCCAGCAGCTTATCGGGCAATTCACCCCTCCACTTT. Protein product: CASSLSGNSPLHF. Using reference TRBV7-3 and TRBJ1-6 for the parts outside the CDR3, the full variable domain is GAGVSQTPSNKVTEKGKYVELRCDPISGHTALYWYRQSLGQGPEFLIYFQGTGAADDSGLPNDRFFAVRPEGSVSTLKIQRTERGDSAVYLCASSLSGNSPLHFGNGTRLTVT.

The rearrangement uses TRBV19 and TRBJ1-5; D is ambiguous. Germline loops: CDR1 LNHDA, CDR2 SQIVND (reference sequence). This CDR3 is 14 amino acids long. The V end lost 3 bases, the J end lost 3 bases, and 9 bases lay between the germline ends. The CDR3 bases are TGTGCCAGTAGTATCACTTCTGACAATCAGCCCCAGCATTTT. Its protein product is CASSITSDNQPQHF.

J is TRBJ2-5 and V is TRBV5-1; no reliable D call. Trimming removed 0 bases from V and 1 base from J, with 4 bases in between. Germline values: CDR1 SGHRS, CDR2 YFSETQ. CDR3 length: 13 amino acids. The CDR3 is CASSLELQETQYF. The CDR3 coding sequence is TGCGCCAGCAGCTTGGAACTCCAAGAGACCCAGTACTTC.

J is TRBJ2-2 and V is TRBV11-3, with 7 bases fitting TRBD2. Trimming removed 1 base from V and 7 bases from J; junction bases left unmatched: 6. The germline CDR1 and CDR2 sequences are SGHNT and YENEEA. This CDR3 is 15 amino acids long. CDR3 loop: CASSLGRGSNGELFF. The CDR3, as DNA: TGTGCCAGCAGCTTAGGGCGGGGGTCCAACGGGGAGCTGTTTTTT.

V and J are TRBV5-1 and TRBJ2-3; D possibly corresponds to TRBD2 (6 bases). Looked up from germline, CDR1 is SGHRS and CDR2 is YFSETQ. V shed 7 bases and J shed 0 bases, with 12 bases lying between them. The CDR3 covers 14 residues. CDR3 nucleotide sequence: TGCGCCAGCCGGGAGCTAGCTAGCACAGATACGCAGTATTTT. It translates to CASRELASTDTQYF.

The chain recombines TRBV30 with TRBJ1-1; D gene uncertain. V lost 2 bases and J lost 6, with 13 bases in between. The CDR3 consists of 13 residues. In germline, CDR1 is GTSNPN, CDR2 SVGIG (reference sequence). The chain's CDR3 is CAWSPNTDAEAFF. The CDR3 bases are TGTGCCTGGAGTCCTAACACGGACGCTGAAGCTTTCTTT.

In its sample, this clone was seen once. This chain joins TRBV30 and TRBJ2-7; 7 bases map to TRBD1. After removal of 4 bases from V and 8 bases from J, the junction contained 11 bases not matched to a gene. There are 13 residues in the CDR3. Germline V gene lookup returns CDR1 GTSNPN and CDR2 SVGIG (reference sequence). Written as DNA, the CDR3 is TGTGCCTGGAATGAAGGAGACAGGGCCAAGCAGTACTTC. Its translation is CAWNEGDRAKQYF.

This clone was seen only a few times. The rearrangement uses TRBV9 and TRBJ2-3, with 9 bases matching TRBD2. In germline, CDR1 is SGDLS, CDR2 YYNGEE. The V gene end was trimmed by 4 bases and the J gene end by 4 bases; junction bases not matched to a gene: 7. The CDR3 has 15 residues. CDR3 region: CASSPSGTSSDTQYF. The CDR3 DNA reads TGTGCCAGCAGCCCTTCCGGGACTAGCTCAGATACGCAGTATTTT.

The CDR3 loop reads CASCAGYNTEAFF. In DNA, the CDR3 is TGTGCCAGCTGTGCAGGGTATAACACTGAAGCTTTCTTT. The rearrangement links TRBV12-3 or TRBV12-4 to TRBJ1-1; a possible D gene is TRBD1 (5 bases). The V gene lost 8 bases and the J gene lost 2 bases, with 12 bases spanning the gap. The CDR3 runs 13 residues.

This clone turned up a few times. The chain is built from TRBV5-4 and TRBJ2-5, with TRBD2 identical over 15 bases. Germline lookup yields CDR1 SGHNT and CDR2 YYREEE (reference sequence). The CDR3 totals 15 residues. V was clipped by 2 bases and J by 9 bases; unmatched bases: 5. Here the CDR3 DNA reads TGTGCCAGCAGCTTAAGGACTAGCGGGGGGGAGGCCCAGTACTTC. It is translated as CASSLRTSGGEAQYF. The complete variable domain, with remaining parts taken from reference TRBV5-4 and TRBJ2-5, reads ETGVTQSPTHLIKTRGQQVTLRCSSQSGHNTVSWYQQALGQGPQFIFQYYREEENGRGNFPPRFSGLQFPNYSSELNVNALELDDSALYLCASSLRTSGGEAQYFGPGTRLLVL.

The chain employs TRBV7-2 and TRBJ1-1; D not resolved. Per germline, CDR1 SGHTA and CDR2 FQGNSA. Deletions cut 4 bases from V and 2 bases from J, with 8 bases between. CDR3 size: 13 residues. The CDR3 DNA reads TGTGCCAGCAGCTACACGGGAAACACTGAAGCTTTCTTT. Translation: CASSYTGNTEAFF.

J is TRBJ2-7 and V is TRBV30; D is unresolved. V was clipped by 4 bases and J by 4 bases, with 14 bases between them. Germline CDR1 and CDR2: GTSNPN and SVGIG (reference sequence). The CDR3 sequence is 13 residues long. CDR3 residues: CAWTTHPQYEQYF. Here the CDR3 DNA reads TGTGCCTGGACAACACATCCCCAGTACGAGCAGTACTTC.

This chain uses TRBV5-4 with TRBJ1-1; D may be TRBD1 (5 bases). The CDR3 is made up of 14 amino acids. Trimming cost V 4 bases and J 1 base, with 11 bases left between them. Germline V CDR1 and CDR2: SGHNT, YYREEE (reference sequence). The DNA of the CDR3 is TGTGCCAGCAGCCCAACAGGAAGGAACACTGAAGCTTTCTTT. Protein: CASSPTGRNTEAFF. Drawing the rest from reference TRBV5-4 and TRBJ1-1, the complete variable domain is ETGVTQSPTHLIKTRGQQVTLRCSSQSGHNTVSWYQQALGQGPQFIFQYYREEENGRGNFPPRFSGLQFPNYSSELNVNALELDDSALYLCASSPTGRNTEAFFGQGTRLTVV.

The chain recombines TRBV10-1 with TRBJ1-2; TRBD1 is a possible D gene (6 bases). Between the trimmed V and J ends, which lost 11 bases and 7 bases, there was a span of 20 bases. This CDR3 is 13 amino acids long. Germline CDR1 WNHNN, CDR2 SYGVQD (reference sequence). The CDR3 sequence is CAETPGGPAGYTF. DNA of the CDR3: TGCGCCGAAACCCCGGGGGGCCCCGCTGGCTACACCTTC.

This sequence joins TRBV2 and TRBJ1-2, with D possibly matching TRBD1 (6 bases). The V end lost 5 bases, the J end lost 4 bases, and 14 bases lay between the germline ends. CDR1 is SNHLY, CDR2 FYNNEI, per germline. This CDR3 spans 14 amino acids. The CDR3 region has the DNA TGTGCCAGCAGTCGCGACAGGAATGGCTATGGCTACACCTTC. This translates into CASSRDRNGYGYTF.

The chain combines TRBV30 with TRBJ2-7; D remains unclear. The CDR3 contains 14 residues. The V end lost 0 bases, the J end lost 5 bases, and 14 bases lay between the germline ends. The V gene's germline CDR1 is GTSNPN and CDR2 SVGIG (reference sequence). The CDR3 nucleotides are TGTGCCTGGAGTGTTGGGCTCCCTGGGGACGAGCAGTACTTC. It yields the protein CAWSVGLPGDEQYF.

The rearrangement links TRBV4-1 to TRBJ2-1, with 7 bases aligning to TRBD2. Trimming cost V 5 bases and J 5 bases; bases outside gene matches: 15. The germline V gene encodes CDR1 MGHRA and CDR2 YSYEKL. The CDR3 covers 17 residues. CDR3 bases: TGCGCCAGCAGCGCTAGATTTGGAAAGCTAGCGGACAATGAGCAGTTCTTC. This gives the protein CASSARFGKLADNEQFF.

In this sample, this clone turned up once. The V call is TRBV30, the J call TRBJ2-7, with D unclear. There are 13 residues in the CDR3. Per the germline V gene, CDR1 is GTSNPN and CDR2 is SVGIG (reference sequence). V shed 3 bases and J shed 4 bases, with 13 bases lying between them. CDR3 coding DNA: TGTGCCTGGAGGGCAGGTGAGAGATACGAGCAGTACTTC. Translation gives CAWRAGERYEQYF.

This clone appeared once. CDR3 sequence reads: CASETTGDPYGYTF. The CDR3 DNA follows: TGTGCCAGCGAAACCACAGGGGATCCCTATGGCTACACCTTC. The chain combines TRBV11-2 with TRBJ1-2; TRBD1 matches at 7 bases. V shed 8 bases and J 4 bases; nucleotides not matched to a gene: 10. Germline V gene lookup returns CDR1 SGHAT and CDR2 FQNNGV. This CDR3 comprises 14 residues.

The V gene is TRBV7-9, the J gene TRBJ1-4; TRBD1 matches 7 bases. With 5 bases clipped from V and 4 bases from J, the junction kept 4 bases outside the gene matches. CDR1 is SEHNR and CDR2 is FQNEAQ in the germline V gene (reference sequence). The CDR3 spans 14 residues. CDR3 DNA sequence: TGTGCCAGCAGCGCCGGACAGGATAATGAAAAACTGTTTTTT. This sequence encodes CASSAGQDNEKLFF.

Here the CDR3 reads CASSSGTGGAGAGNTIYF. The DNA of the CDR3 is TGTGCCAGCAGTTCCGGGACAGGGGGCGCCGGGGCTGGAAACACCATATATTTT. This rearrangement joins TRBV7-6 to TRBJ1-3, with TRBD1 matching 12 bases. Germline trimming cut 6 bases from V and 2 bases from J; bases unmatched to any gene: 11. This CDR3 is 18 amino acids long. The germline gives CDR1 SGHVS, CDR2 FNYEAQ.

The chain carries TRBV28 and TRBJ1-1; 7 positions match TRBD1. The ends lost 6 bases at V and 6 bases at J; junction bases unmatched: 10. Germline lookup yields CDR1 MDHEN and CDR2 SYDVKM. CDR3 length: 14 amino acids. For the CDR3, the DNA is TGTGCCAGCAGACCTTACGCGCAGGGGGCTGAAGCTTTCTTT. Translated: CASRPYAQGAEAFF.